The rows below give T cell receptor beta chains drawn from one sample of a study of cytomegalovirus exposure and HLA in healthy donors. TCRdb's table, derived via immunoSEQ multiplex PCR, lists solely in-frame clones and lacks some. The sample consists of 100,000 to 150,000 clones, 70% to 90% of them appearing once. The specimen was PBMCs. The origin of the receptors is a boy aged 5-17 years in good health and CMV-seronegative. The CDR3 runs from the conserved cysteine through the conserved F or W. The D gene is left open where the match is weak. Size is stated for part of the rows, as once, few or many counts, or as a class when the clone is expanded.

j_call,clone_size,d_call,v_call,cdr3_aa,cdr3_nt
TRBJ2-3,once,.,TRBV5-1,CASSLRGTGPDTQYF,TGCGCCAGCAGCTTGAGGGGCACCGGCCCAGATACGCAGTATTTT
TRBJ2-1,.,TRBD2,TRBV30,CAWRRSGSVDEQFF,TGTGCCTGGAGAAGGAGCGGGAGTGTCGATGAGCAGTTCTTC
TRBJ1-1,.,.,TRBV13,CASSLTGDMNTEAFF,TGTGCCAGCAGCTTAACGGGAGATATGAACACTGAAGCTTTCTTT
TRBJ2-7,.,.,TRBV7-6,CASSLQPQGGFYEQYF,TGTGCCAGCAGCTTACAACCACAGGGGGGGTTCTACGAGCAGTACTTC
TRBJ2-2,.,TRBD2,TRBV7-2,CASSPASGTITGELFF,TGTGCCAGCAGCCCGGCCTCCGGGACTATAACCGGGGAGCTGTTTTTT
TRBJ1-4,few,TRBD1,TRBV6-5,CASSYSRGDSRKLFF,TGTGCCAGCAGTTACTCCAGGGGGGACTCTCGAAAACTGTTTTTT
TRBJ2-7,.,TRBD2,TRBV7-6,CASSAGTSGSQYF,TGTGCCAGCAGCGCCGGGACTAGCGGTTCACAGTACTTC
TRBJ2-7,.,TRBD1,TRBV6-5,CASSSDRDEQYF,TGTGCCAGCAGTTCCGACAGGGACGAGCAGTACTTC
TRBJ1-2,.,.,TRBV9,CASSARGGGYTF,TGTGCCAGCAGCGCCCGGGGTGGGGGCTACACCTTC
TRBJ2-7,.,TRBD2,TRBV10-3,CAISERSGTSASYEQYF,TGTGCCATCAGTGAGCGATCCGGGACTAGCGCTTCCTACGAGCAGTACTTC
TRBJ1-1,.,TRBD1,TRBV6-4,CASSKHHQGPGGITEAFF,TGTGCCAGCAGCAAACACCATCAGGGGCCAGGGGGGATCACTGAAGCTTTCTTT
TRBJ2-7,.,.,TRBV4-2,CASSQAEGDEQYF,TGTGCCAGCAGCCAAGCTGAAGGGGACGAGCAGTACTTC
TRBJ2-3,.,.,TRBV7-8,CASSSLARNTDTQYF,TGTGCCAGCAGCTCTCTAGCGAGAAACACAGATACGCAGTATTTT
TRBJ2-2,.,TRBD2,TRBV9,CASSAYWGGSGELFF,TGTGCCAGCAGCGCGTATTGGGGAGGGTCCGGGGAGCTGTTTTTT
TRBJ2-2,.,.,TRBV7-7,CASSFRDANTGELFF,TGTGCCAGCAGCTTCAGGGATGCGAACACCGGGGAGCTGTTTTTT
TRBJ2-5,.,.,TRBV7-8,CASSLVRGVQETQYF,TGTGCCAGCAGCTTAGTACGAGGCGTCCAAGAGACCCAGTACTTC
TRBJ1-2,.,TRBD1,TRBV6-1,CASSVPRQGANYGYTF,TGTGCCAGCAGTGTACCACGACAGGGGGCGAACTATGGCTACACCTTC
TRBJ2-7,.,TRBD2,TRBV5-1,CASSTSSGRNNEQYF,TGCGCCAGCAGCACCTCTAGCGGGAGGAACAACGAGCAGTACTTC
TRBJ1-6,.,.,TRBV5-4,CASSSDTSIPPLHF,TGTGCCAGCAGCTCGGACACCAGTATTCCGCCCCTCCACTTT
TRBJ2-1,.,TRBD2,TRBV29-1,CSVETYGSGGANEQFF,TGCAGCGTTGAAACGTATGGTAGCGGGGGGGCCAATGAGCAGTTCTTC
TRBJ1-4,few,TRBD1,TRBV19,CASSLGQGIGEKLFF,TGTGCCAGTAGTCTGGGACAGGGGATTGGTGAAAAACTGTTTTTT
TRBJ2-1,.,TRBD2,TRBV6-1,CASMGGGNKQFF,TGTGCCAGCATGGGGGGAGGGAACAAGCAGTTCTTC
TRBJ2-5,once,TRBD2,TRBV6-5,CASSYNSGRQETQYF,TGTGCCAGCAGTTATAATAGCGGGAGGCAAGAGACCCAGTACTTC
TRBJ2-7,few,TRBD1,TRBV5-6,CASSLPGQGMLEQYF,TGTGCCAGCAGCTTACCGGGACAGGGGATGCTCGAGCAGTACTTC
TRBJ2-7,.,TRBD1,TRBV13,CASSNSGTGPNEQYF,TGTGCCAGCAGTAACTCCGGGACAGGGCCTAACGAGCAGTACTTC
TRBJ1-4,.,.,TRBV11-1,CASRQLGGELFF,TGTGCCAGCAGACAACTCGGGGGAGAGCTGTTTTTT
TRBJ1-4,.,.,TRBV11-1,CASFSPGGKLFF,TGTGCCAGCTTTTCCCCGGGGGGAAAACTGTTTTTT